This is a list of T cell receptor beta chains from one sample in a study of OX40 agonist ivuxolimab in advanced cancers. Generated by immunoSEQ multiplex PCR, the TCRdb table keeps only in-frame clones and is missing some. Counted here are fewer than 25,000 clones, 75% to 85% occurring once; the ten biggest clones make up less than 9%. This material consisted of CD4+ or CD8+ T cells sorted from blood, taken in a trial of the OX40 agonist ivuxolimab. These receptors originate from an adult with an advanced solid tumor such as melanoma, head and neck, liver or kidney cancer. The CDR3 runs from the conserved cysteine through the conserved F or W. A D gene is named only where the DNA matches it firmly. Clone size appears in some rows only: once, few, many, or a class for an expanded clone.

>TRBV13|TRBJ1-3|few|-
TGTGCCAGCAGCCTAGAAGGGTGGGGAAACACCATATATTTT
CASSLEGWGNTIYF
>TRBV10-2|TRBJ1-1|-|TRBD1
TGCGCCAGCGGGATTACAGGGGGCATAACTGAAGCTTTCTTT
CASGITGGITEAFF
>TRBV5-1|TRBJ2-1|-|TRBD2
TGCGCCAGCAGCTTACTAAGCGGGGGGCTTTACAATGAGCAGTTCTTC
CASSLLSGGLYNEQFF
>TRBV27|TRBJ1-1|-|-
TGTGCCAGCAGCCCTCAGGGAGGGGACACTGAAGCTTTCTTT
CASSPQGGDTEAFF
>TRBV2|TRBJ1-5|-|-
TGTGCCAGCCGGGAGGCGGGGAATAGCAATCAGCCCCAGCATTTT
CASREAGNSNQPQHF
>TRBV4-3|TRBJ2-3|-|TRBD2
TGCGCCAGCAGCCAAGATATGTTACTAGCGGGGACTAGCACAGATACGCAGTATTTT
CASSQDMLLAGTSTDTQYF
>TRBV7-9|TRBJ1-2|-|-
TGTGCCAGCAGCTTTGGTCCAAATGGCTACACCTTC
CASSFGPNGYTF
>TRBV15|TRBJ1-5|-|TRBD1
TGTGCCACCAGCAGAGATAACAGGGGGGTACAGCCCCAGCATTTT
CATSRDNRGVQPQHF
>TRBV10-3|TRBJ2-7|-|-
TGTGCCATCAGTGAGTCTATAAAAACCTACGAGCAGTACTTC
CAISESIKTYEQYF
>TRBV6-4|TRBJ2-6|few|-
TGTGCCAGCAGTGACTCGAGCGGCTCTGGGGCCAACGTCCTGACTTTC
CASSDSSGSGANVLTF
>TRBV18|TRBJ1-2|-|-
TGTGCCAGCTCACCACCGGACCGTTTCGCTGCAGGGCACCATGGCTACACCTTC
CASSPPDRFAAGHHGYTF
>TRBV29-1|TRBJ1-4|-|-
TGCAGCGCTCCCCGAGTTGAAGGTTTTGAAAAACTGTTTTTT
CSAPRVEGFEKLFF
>TRBV19|TRBJ2-3|-|-
TGTGCCAGTAGTATGGAGTGGCAGGTCCTTAGCACAGATACGCAGTATTTT
CASSMEWQVLSTDTQYF
>TRBV9|TRBJ1-2|-|TRBD1
TGTGCCAGCAGCCCAGGGGACAGGGCGTATGGCTACACCTTC
CASSPGDRAYGYTF
>TRBV11-2|TRBJ2-7|-|-
TGTGCCAGCAGCTTAGGGCAGGGCCGCGAGCAGTACTTC
CASSLGQGREQYF
>TRBV27|TRBJ2-1|-|TRBD1
TGTGCCAGCAGTCTAACCGGGACAGGGCGGGATGAGCAGTTCTTC
CASSLTGTGRDEQFF
>TRBV7-6|TRBJ2-5|once|TRBD1
TGTGCCAGCAGCCATAACAGGGGTCTCTACCAAGAGACCCAGTACTTC
CASSHNRGLYQETQYF
>TRBV9|TRBJ1-3|-|TRBD1
TGTGCCAGCAGCCCTCCGGGACAGGGGGCGAAGGGAAACACCATATATTTT
CASSPPGQGAKGNTIYF
>TRBV6-5|TRBJ1-1|-|-
TGTGCCAGCAGTTACTCGCGCAGGGGTAGGGAAGCTTTCTTT
CASSYSRRGREAFF